The 27 T cell receptor beta chains listed next were all sequenced from one sample in a study of breast tumors, draining lymph nodes, adjacent tissues. Via MiXCR, TCRdb re-called the multiplex PCR reads, giving one row per CDR3 protein. Among 120,000 or so distinct CDR3 sequences listed, approximately 20% were seen once. Samples came from axillary lymph nodes draining the breast cancer. Sequenced sample: axillary lymph node tissue. The source of these receptors is a female donor with breast cancer. Some clones in this sample may be carry-over from other donors' samples.

At least ten counts were recorded for this clonotype. This sequence joins TRBV19 and TRBJ2-1; D gene uncertain. The CDR3 spans 15 residues. CDR1 and CDR2 from the germline V gene are LNHDA and SQIVND (reference sequence). Trimming cost V 2 bases and J 0 bases, with 8 bases left between them. CDR3 nucleotides: TGTGCCAGTAGTATACAAGGAAGCTCCTACAATGAGCAGTTCTTC. It is translated as CASSIQGSSYNEQFF.

This clonotype showed up many times. The chain has TRBV7-8 and TRBJ2-1, with D perhaps matching TRBD2 (5 bases). The CDR3 is 16 amino acids. The ends were cut back, 0 bases at V and 4 bases at J, with 13 bases in the middle. Germline CDR1 reads SGHVS; CDR2 reads FQNEAQ. The CDR3 nucleotides read TGTGCCAGCAGCTTAGCCTCGGGATTTGGGTACAATGAGCAGTTCTTC. Protein product: CASSLASGFGYNEQFF.

The CDR3 loop is CSARPVYNEQFF. The DNA of the CDR3 is TGCAGTGCTAGACCGGTGTACAATGAGCAGTTCTTC. This rearrangement joins TRBV20-1 to TRBJ2-1; D gene uncertain. From germline, CDR1 is DFQATT and CDR2 SNEGSKA (reference sequence). The CDR3 consists of 12 residues. Trimming cost V 2 bases and J 4 bases, with 6 bases left between them.

The chain joins TRBV5-8 to TRBJ2-3; TRBD2 aligns across 16 bases. The CDR3 runs 18 residues. CDR1 is SGHTS and CDR2 is YDEGEE in the germline V gene. J gave up 3 bases and V 4 bases, and 8 bases lay outside the gene matches. The CDR3 region is CASSPPGTSGGGTDTQYF. In DNA, the CDR3 is TGTGCCAGCAGCCCTCCCGGGACTAGCGGGGGGGGTACAGATACGCAGTATTTT.

V and J are TRBV18 and TRBJ1-5; D uncertain. V lost 3 bases, J lost 5 bases, and 14 bases lay in between. The CDR3 length is 15 residues. Germline V lookup: CDR1 KGHSH, CDR2 LQKENI. CDR3 region: CASSPRGGSDQPQHF. CDR3 DNA sequence: TGTGCCAGCTCACCCCGAGGAGGGTCGGATCAGCCCCAGCATTTT.

The sample holds many counts of this clonotype. The chain is built from TRBV20-1 and TRBJ2-3; D remains ambiguous. The CDR3 totals 14 residues. Trimming left V 0 bases short and J 0 bases short, with 7 bases between. Germline V CDR1 and CDR2: DFQATT, SNEGSKA (reference sequence). The CDR3 protein is CSARESRSTDTQYF. The DNA for the CDR3 is TGCAGTGCTAGAGAGTCCAGGAGCACAGATACGCAGTATTTT.

This clonotype was found many times. The V and J genes are TRBV20-1 and TRBJ2-3; tentative D call: TRBD1 (6 bases). The V gene's germline CDR1 is DFQATT and CDR2 SNEGSKA (reference sequence). This CDR3 comprises 14 residues. Trimming took off 3 bases at V and 4 bases at J, with 14 bases between the two ends. The CDR3 DNA reads as TGCAGTGCTAGCCCAGGGGTGTTCGCAGATACGCAGTATTTT. Amino acids: CSASPGVFADTQYF.

This clonotype was seen many times. CDR3 region: CATSRGLANFDNSPLHF. Here the CDR3 DNA reads TGTGCCACCAGCCGGGGCCTCGCGAATTTCGATAATTCACCCCTCCACTTT. The V call is TRBV15, the J call TRBJ1-6; tentatively, D is TRBD1 (5 bases). The germline V gene encodes CDR1 LNHNV and CDR2 YYDKDF (reference sequence). V dropped 5 bases and J dropped 5 bases, with 19 bases sitting between them. CDR3 size: 17 residues.

This clonotype was found many times. The chain is built from TRBV5-8 and TRBJ2-1, with 10 bases lining up with TRBD2. Germline V gives CDR1 SGHTS, CDR2 YDEGEE. The ends lost 1 base at V and 0 bases at J; junction bases unmatched: 7. The CDR3 runs to 18 residues. The CDR3 spells CASSLRLAGYRSYNEQFF. CDR3 DNA: TGTGCCAGCAGCTTGAGACTAGCGGGCTACCGCTCCTACAATGAGCAGTTCTTC.

This clonotype was counted at least ten times. This chain links TRBV5-1 with TRBJ2-5; D uncertain. Germline CDR1 reads SGHRS; CDR2 reads YFSETQ. This CDR3 is 12 amino acids long. Deletions cut 5 bases from V and 1 base from J, with 6 bases between. CDR3: CASSHVQETQYF. Here the CDR3 DNA reads TGCGCCAGCAGTCACGTCCAAGAGACCCAGTACTTC.

The chain is built from TRBV6-1 and TRBJ2-1; D is unresolved. The CDR3 totals 15 residues. Trimming left V 1 base short and J 4 bases short, with 11 bases between. Germline values: CDR1 MNHNS, CDR2 SASEGT. The CDR3 is CASSEGAGFYNEQFF. The CDR3 DNA is TGTGCCAGCAGTGAAGGGGCAGGATTTTACAATGAGCAGTTCTTC.

This clonotype was seen repeatedly, ten times or more. The genes are TRBV7-9 and TRBJ1-2, with TRBD1 matching over 8 bases. Germline CDR1 and CDR2: SEHNR and FQNEAQ (reference sequence). The CDR3 loop spans 15 amino acids. Trimming removed 1 base from V and 6 bases from J; junction bases left unmatched: 7. CDR3 region: CASSLVRTGLHGYTF. CDR3 coding DNA: TGTGCCAGCAGCTTAGTGAGGACAGGGCTTCATGGCTACACCTTC.

The genes are TRBV2 and TRBJ1-1; 10 nucleotides match TRBD1. The length of the CDR3 is 14 residues. Germline CDR1 and CDR2: SNHLY and FYNNEI. Trimming at V came to 4 bases and at J to 2 bases, leaving 1 base not matched to a gene. The DNA of the CDR3 is TGTGCCAGCAGTGGGGACAGGGGAAACACTGAAGCTTTCTTT. It specifies CASSGDRGNTEAFF.

There are many counts of this clonotype. The CDR3 protein is CSAEGALSGTHSYNEQFF. CDR3 coding DNA: TGCAGTGCAGAGGGGGCCCTTAGCGGGACCCACTCCTACAATGAGCAGTTCTTC. The V and J genes are TRBV20-1 and TRBJ2-1; maybe TRBD2 (8 bases). The V end lost 6 bases, the J end lost 0 bases, and 24 bases lay between the germline ends. Germline values: CDR1 DFQATT, CDR2 SNEGSKA (reference sequence). The CDR3 contains 18 residues.

This clonotype was observed many times. The chain carries TRBV28 and TRBJ2-7; perhaps TRBD1 as D (6 bases). Germline lookup yields CDR1 MDHEN and CDR2 SYDVKM. The CDR3 contains 14 residues. Trimming shortened V by 5 bases and J by 2 bases, and 13 bases separated the two germline ends. The CDR3, as DNA: TGTGCCAGCAGTCAACAGGGTAGGGCCTACGAGCAGTACTTC. Residues: CASSQQGRAYEQYF.

Of note for this clonotype: Given a much more abundant clone one base away, this may be a read error. The chain links TRBV27 to TRBJ1-2, with a tentative D call TRBD1 (5 bases). Per the germline V gene, CDR1 is MNHEY and CDR2 is SMNVEV (reference sequence). The CDR3 extends over 11 amino acids. Between the trimmed V and J ends, which lost 8 bases and 6 bases, there was a span of 10 bases. The CDR3 region has the DNA TGTGCCAGCCGGGGCCCCCATGGCTACACCTTC. Translated: CASRGPHGYTF.

Ten or more counts support this clonotype. V usage is TRBV6-1 and J usage is TRBJ2-5, with D perhaps given as TRBD1 or TRBD2 (5 bases each). The CDR3 covers 17 residues. The V end lost 5 bases, the J end lost 1 base, and 20 bases lay between the germline ends. From germline, CDR1 is MNHNS and CDR2 SASEGT. The CDR3 bases are TGTGCCAGCAGTCCCGGGGCGGGCATCGCCCCCCAAGAGACCCAGTACTTC. Its protein is CASSPGAGIAPQETQYF.

This clonotype has a count of ten or more. The rearrangement links TRBV12-3 or TRBV12-4 to TRBJ1-6; D may be TRBD1 (5 bases). The V end lost 6 bases, the J end lost 5 bases, and 11 bases lay between the germline ends. CDR3 length: 14 amino acids. The DNA of the CDR3 is TGTGCCAGCAGAACGGGGCCCGATAATTCACCCCTCCACTTT. Its translation is CASRTGPDNSPLHF.

This clonotype was seen ten or more times. V and J are TRBV6-1 and TRBJ1-2; D call uncertain. CDR3 length: 13 residues. CDR1 and CDR2 (germline): MNHNS, SASEGT. The germline V and J ends were trimmed by 4 bases and 4 bases, with 10 bases remaining between them. CDR3 sequence: CASSAENSYGYTF. In nucleotides, the CDR3 is TGTGCCAGCAGTGCAGAAAATTCCTATGGCTACACCTTC.

This clonotype has at least ten counts. The chain is built from TRBV18 and TRBJ2-7, with D uncertain. CDR3 length: 12 amino acids. Germline assignment: CDR1 KGHSH and CDR2 LQKENI. The V end was cut by 3 bases, the J end by 1 base, with 4 bases between. Here the CDR3 reads CASSPSSYEQYF. Here the CDR3 DNA reads TGTGCCAGCTCACCTTCGTCCTACGAGCAGTACTTC. Filled out from reference TRBV18 and TRBJ2-7, the complete variable domain reads NAGVMQNPRHLVRRRGQEARLRCSPMKGHSHVYWYRQLPEEGLKFMVYLQKENIIDESGMPKERFSAEFPKEGPSILRIQQVVRGDSAAYFCASSPSSYEQYFGPGTRLTVT.

This clonotype was observed at least ten times. The rearrangement uses TRBV7-8 and TRBJ2-5; 11 positions match TRBD2. CDR1 and CDR2 (germline): SGHVS, FQNEAQ. The CDR3 covers 15 residues. V shed 4 bases and J 7 bases; nucleotides not matched to a gene: 8. CDR3 protein: CASSSSGGPQGTQYF. In DNA form, the CDR3 reads TGTGCCAGCAGCTCTAGCGGGGGGCCCCAGGGGACCCAGTACTTC.

About this clonotype itself: A read error may be the cause here, since a much bigger clone is one base away. The chain is built from TRBV20-1 and TRBJ2-5; 7 bases fit TRBD2. The V gene's germline CDR1 is DFQATT and CDR2 SNEGSKA (reference sequence). Trimming at V came to 0 bases and at J to 7 bases, leaving 11 bases not matched to a gene. The CDR3 runs to 15 residues. DNA for the CDR3: TGCAGTGCTAGAGACCCGGGACTACCTGGTCGGACCCAGTACTTC. This codes for CSARDPGLPGRTQYF.

Turning to this clonotype: Possible read error: a much larger clone is one base away. The CDR3 is CSGTGIGGEKLSF. The CDR3 DNA reads as TGCAGTGGTACGGGGATTGGAGGGGAAAAACTGTCTTTT. J is TRBJ1-4 and V is TRBV20-1, with a weak D call TRBD1 (5 bases). Per the germline V gene, CDR1 is DFQATT and CDR2 is SNEGSKA (reference sequence). The CDR3 is 13 residues long.

This clonotype appeared many times. This CDR3 reads CATSRSLQGLGEKLFF. The CDR3 nucleotides read TGTGCCACCAGCAGAAGTTTACAGGGCCTCGGTGAAAAACTGTTTTTT. The chain uses TRBV15 and TRBJ1-4; TRBD1 is a possible D gene (6 bases). CDR1 is LNHNV and CDR2 is YYDKDF in the germline V gene (reference sequence). This CDR3 has 16 amino acids. V was cut by 2 bases and J by 7 bases, with 17 bases left in between.

This clonotype appeared a single time. With a much larger clone just one base away, this may be a read error. The chain links TRBV11-2 to TRBJ1-3, with D unresolved. Germline lookup yields CDR1 SGHAT and CDR2 FQNNGV. This CDR3 region has 15 residues. DNA for the CDR3: TGTGCCAGCAGCTTATACCGGGCCTCTGGAAGCACCATATATTTT. Encoded protein: CASSLYRASGSTIYF.

This clonotype was counted at least ten times. V gene TRBV4-1 combines with J gene TRBJ2-5; D might be TRBD1 (6 bases). CDR1 is MGHRA, CDR2 YSYEKL, per germline. The CDR3 is 15 amino acids. Trimming cost V 1 base and J 5 bases, with 14 bases left between them. The CDR3 is CASSQGVDRRETQYF. In DNA form, the CDR3 reads TGCGCCAGCAGCCAAGGAGTCGACAGGAGGGAGACCCAGTACTTC.

This clonotype was picked up many times. The chain is built from TRBV12-3 or TRBV12-4 and TRBJ2-3; 7 bases agree with TRBD2. The CDR3 extends over 13 amino acids. The ends lost 7 bases at V and 8 bases at J; junction bases unmatched: 9. CDR3 protein: CASTDGLVTTQYF. In nucleotides, the CDR3 is TGTGCCAGCACCGATGGACTAGTTACTACGCAGTATTTT.